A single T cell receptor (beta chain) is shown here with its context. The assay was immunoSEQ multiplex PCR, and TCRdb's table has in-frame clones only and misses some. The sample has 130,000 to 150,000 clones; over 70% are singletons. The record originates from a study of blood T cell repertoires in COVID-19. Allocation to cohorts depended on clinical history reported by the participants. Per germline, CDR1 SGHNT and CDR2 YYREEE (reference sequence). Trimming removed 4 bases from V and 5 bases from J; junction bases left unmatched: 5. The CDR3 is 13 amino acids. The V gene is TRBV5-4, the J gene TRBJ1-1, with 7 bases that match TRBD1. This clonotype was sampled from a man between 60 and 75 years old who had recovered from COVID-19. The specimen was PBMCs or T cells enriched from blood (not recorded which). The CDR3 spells CASSQQGVTEAFF. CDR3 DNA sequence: TGTGCCAGCAGCCAGCAGGGGGTAACTGAAGCTTTCTTT.